The clone carrying this TCR beta chain was recorded only once. These data belong to a study of neoadjuvant nivolumab and ipilimumab in lung cancer. V lost 3 bases and J lost 1, with 9 bases in between. This CDR3 is built from 15 residues. In germline, CDR1 is KGHSH, CDR2 LQKENI. The repertoire was sequenced with immunoSEQ multiplex PCR; TCRdb's copy has only in-frame clones and lacks some. The sample lists 18,000 or so clones, 79% occurring once. This chain joins TRBV18 and TRBJ2-2, with D possibly TRBD2 on 6 matching bases. The origin of this receptor is an adult with non-small cell lung cancer. This specimen consisted of tumor tissue, obtained after neoadjuvant nivolumab, alone or with ipilimumab, at or shortly before surgery. CDR3 sequence reads: CASSPRRGNTGELFF. CDR3 coding DNA: TGTGCCAGCTCACCGAGGAGGGGGAACACCGGGGAGCTGTTTTTT.